This T cell receptor beta chain was documented in a study of CD8+ T cells in alopecia areata. The CDR3 sequence is 15 residues long. The germline V and J ends were trimmed by 8 bases and 0 bases, with 15 bases remaining between them. In germline, CDR1 is SGHVS, CDR2 FNYEAQ. Study-level results: In scalp samples, resident alphabeta T cells of normal skin are also sequenced. Clonality in lesional scalp, especially alopecia totalis/universalis, exceeded that of normal scalp.

RNA extraction and reverse transcription yielded cDNA as sequencing template. Data came from immunoSEQ multiplex PCR; TCRdb stores just in-frame clones and leaves some out. The sample consists of roughly 32,000 clones, approximately 56% of them appearing once. Remarks on this clone: Its antigen is not identified.

Peripheral blood and lesional scalp punch biopsies were taken from alopecia areata patients. The authors sorted CD4+ and CD8+ T cells from PBMCs. Source material: NKG2D-high CD8+ T cells sorted from blood. The rearrangement links TRBV7-6 to TRBJ2-3, with a possible D match to TRBD2 (6 bases). The clonotype comes from a human donor with alopecia areata. CDR3 in DNA: TGTGCCAGCGGGGACTGGCCCCCTAGCACAGATACGCAGTATTTT. Protein: CASGDWPPSTDTQYF.